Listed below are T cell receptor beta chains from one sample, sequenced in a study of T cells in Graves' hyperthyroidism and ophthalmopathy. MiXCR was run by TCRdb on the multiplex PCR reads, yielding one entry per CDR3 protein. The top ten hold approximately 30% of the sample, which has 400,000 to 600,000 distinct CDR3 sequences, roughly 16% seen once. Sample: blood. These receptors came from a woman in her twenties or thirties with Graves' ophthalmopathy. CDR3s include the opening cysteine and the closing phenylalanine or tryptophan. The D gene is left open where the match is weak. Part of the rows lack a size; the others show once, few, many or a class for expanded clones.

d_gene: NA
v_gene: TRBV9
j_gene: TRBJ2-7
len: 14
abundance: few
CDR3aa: CASSVAQDNYEQYF
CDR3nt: TGTGCCAGCAGCGTAGCGCAGGATAACTACGAGCAGTACTTC

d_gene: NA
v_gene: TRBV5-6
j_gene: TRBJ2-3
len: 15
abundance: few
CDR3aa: CASISGLLRTDTQYF
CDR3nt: TGTGCCAGCATATCAGGTCTCCTACGCACAGATACGCAGTATTTT

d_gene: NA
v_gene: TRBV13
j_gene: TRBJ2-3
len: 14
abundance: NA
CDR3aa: CASLGTPNTDTQYF
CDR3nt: TGTGCCAGCCTTGGAACCCCGAACACAGATACGCAGTATTTT

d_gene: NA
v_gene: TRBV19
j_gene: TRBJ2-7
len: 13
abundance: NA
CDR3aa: CAVGKGGPYEQYF
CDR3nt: TGTGCCGTGGGGAAAGGCGGGCCGTACGAGCAGTACTTC

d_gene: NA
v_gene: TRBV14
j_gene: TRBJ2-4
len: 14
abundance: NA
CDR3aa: CASSQDSTGNIQYF
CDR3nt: TGTGCCAGCAGCCAAGATAGCACAGGAAACATTCAGTACTTC

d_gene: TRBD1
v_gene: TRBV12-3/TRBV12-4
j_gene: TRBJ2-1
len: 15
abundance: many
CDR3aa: CASSLAGTVLGEQFF
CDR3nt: TGTGCCAGCAGTTTAGCCGGGACAGTTCTCGGTGAGCAGTTCTTC

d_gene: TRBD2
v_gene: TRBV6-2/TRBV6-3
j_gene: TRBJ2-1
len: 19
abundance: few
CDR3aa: CASSYPSRSGRSLIHEQFF
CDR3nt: TGTGCCAGCAGTTACCCCTCAAGGAGCGGGAGGTCTCTTATCCATGAGCAGTTCTTC

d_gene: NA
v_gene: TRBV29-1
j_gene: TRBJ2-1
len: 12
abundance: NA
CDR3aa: CSVAYRMGEQFF
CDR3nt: TGCAGCGTTGCATACAGGATGGGCGAGCAGTTCTTC

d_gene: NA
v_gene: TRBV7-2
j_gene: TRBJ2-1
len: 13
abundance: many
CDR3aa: CASKERSAGEQFF
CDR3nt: TGTGCCAGCAAGGAAAGGTCTGCGGGAGAGCAGTTCTTC

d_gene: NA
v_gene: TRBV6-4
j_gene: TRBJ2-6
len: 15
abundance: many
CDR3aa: CASSLDSSGANVLTF
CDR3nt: TGTGCCAGCAGTTTAGACAGCTCTGGGGCCAACGTCCTGACTTTC

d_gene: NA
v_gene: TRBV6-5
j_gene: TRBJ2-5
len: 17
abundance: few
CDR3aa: CASSYFRFRGSGETQYF
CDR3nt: TGTGCCAGCAGTTACTTCCGCTTTAGGGGATCCGGAGAGACCCAGTACTTC

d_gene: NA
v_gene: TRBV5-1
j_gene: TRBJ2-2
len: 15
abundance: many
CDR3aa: CASSLVRGNTGELFF
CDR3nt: TGCGCCAGCAGCTTGGTCAGGGGAAACACCGGGGAGCTGTTTTTT

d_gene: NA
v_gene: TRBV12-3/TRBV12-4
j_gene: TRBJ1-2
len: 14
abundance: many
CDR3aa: CASSKGPPDYGYTF
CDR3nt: TGTGCCAGCAGCAAGGGACCACCGGACTATGGCTACACCTTC

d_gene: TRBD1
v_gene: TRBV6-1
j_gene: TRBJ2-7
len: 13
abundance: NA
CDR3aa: CASSETTGGQQYF
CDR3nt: TGTGCCAGCAGTGAAACGACAGGGGGCCAGCAGTACTTC

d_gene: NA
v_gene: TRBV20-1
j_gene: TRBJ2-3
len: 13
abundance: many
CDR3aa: CSAPPSGTDTQYF
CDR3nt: TGCAGTGCTCCTCCTTCGGGCACAGATACGCAGTATTTT